This T cell receptor beta chain appears in the sequencing data of a study of patients and donors after allogeneic stem cell transplantation. This clonotype came up a few times. V was pared by 1 base and J by 9 bases, with 10 bases between. Germline V CDR1 and CDR2: LGHDT, YNNKEL (reference sequence). The CDR3 contains 14 residues. TCRdb reanalysed the RT-PCR reads using MiXCR and keeps one entry per CDR3 protein. The table lists hundreds of thousands of distinct CDR3 sequences, under 20% of them singletons. The genes are TRBV3-1 and TRBJ1-6, with D maybe TRBD1 (5 bases). The sample was blood, either unsorted or a sorted T cell fraction (not recorded which). This clonotype was obtained from a human donor who was either an allogeneic HSCT recipient or a stem cell or donor lymphocyte infusion donor (not recorded which). It is not recorded whose cells these are; they may come from a transplant donor. In nucleotides, the CDR3 is TGTGCCAGCAGCCAAGGGGCCAGGGTTTCACCCCTCCACTTT. Translation: CASSQGARVSPLHF. Complete variable domain (other parts from reference TRBV3-1 and TRBJ1-6): DTAVSQTPKYLVTQMGNDKSIKCEQNLGHDTMYWYKQDSKKFLKIMFSYNNKELIINETVPNRFSPKSPDKAHLNLHINSLELGDSAVYFCASSQGARVSPLHFGNGTRLTVT.